Reported below is one TCR beta chain. Its cognate antigen has yet to be identified. No much larger clonotype is one base removed from it; base qualities were not supplied. The TCR beta CDR3 regions were amplified from the RNA transcripts. The TCR CDR3 was subjected to a first round of RT-PCR using the HTBI primer set and the Qiagen OneStep RT-PCR kit. Libraries were constructed in a second round of multiplex PCR, after which size selection and purification were carried out. Libraries were sequenced paired-end with 100 bp reads on an Illumina HiSeq2000. Turning to the authors' computational methods: SOAPnuke was used to process the raw data, throwing out any read that contained adapters or uncalled bases, had a mean Phred below 15, or lacked an exact constant-primer or identifier match. High-quality paired reads were merged using COPE v1.2.5, and each unique nucleotide sequence was defined as a clonotype. MiTCR v1.1 was used to align clonotypes to the IMGT TRBV, TRBD and TRBJ reference segments. The analysis was restricted to V-J combinations with a frequency above 0.0001, which together covered just over 98% of the repertoires. A TCS score was defined as the ratio between F50 (clonal expansion) and ExV (chaos), using BLOSUM62-based TCRdist between CDR3 peptides within each V-J. Welch's t-statistics and random forest reduced around 510 V-J features to fewer than 15, which were used in a naive Bayes classifier (R e1071). TCRdb trimmed public reads at Q25 via fastp, called clones via MiXCR and kept in-frame beta chains. Identical CDR3 proteins give one entry, which carries the most common genes and DNA. The authors' filters were not applied to this entry. The sample contains around 370,000 distinct CDR3 sequences, less than 20% of them found a single time. The ten largest clones represent over 35% of the sample.

Moderately to severely active disease, a Clinical Activity Score of at least 3, a NOSPECS grade of at least 4, and a duration under 3 months were present in ophthalmopathy patients. Any patient with an uncontrolled infection, another autoimmune disease, pregnancy or lactation was excluded. Diagnoses were based on clinical symptoms, serum thyroxine and TRAb, thyroid ultrasound and orbital computed tomography. PBMCs were separated from 10 ml of fresh peripheral blood using Ficoll-Paque density gradient centrifugation. Total RNA was extracted using Trizol reagent, and RNA quality was assessed on an Agilent 2100 Bioanalyzer. The entry originates in a study of T cells in Graves' hyperthyroidism and ophthalmopathy (dated by TCRdb to the late 2010s). At the level of the whole study: Peripheral blood samples were taken at the time of initial diagnosis, prior to any treatment. TCR V-J signatures able to tell the groups apart were searched for in a discovery cohort of 95 to 100 patients, of whom over 40 had Graves' ophthalmopathy and around 57 had stable Graves' hyperthyroidism. Prospective prediction of ophthalmopathy was tested in an independent validation cohort of under 20 hyperthyroidism patients and 17 patients who later progressed to ophthalmopathy. The roughly 91 discovery patients were randomly split 7:3 into training and test sets. In more than 5 Graves' hyperthyroidism patients, the study also compared T-cell repertoires from thyroid tissue with T-cell repertoires from blood. Following sampling, methimazole starting at 30 mg daily was given to hyperthyroidism patients, and high-dose intravenous methylprednisolone was given to ophthalmopathy patients. According to the paper, TCR Vbeta CDR3 sequencing was carried out on roughly 130 peripheral blood samples, which came from 40 to 45 ophthalmopathy, around 75 hyperthyroidism and roughly 17 progressor patients.

Inclusive of the bounding cysteine and phenylalanine, the CDR3 is 16 residues long. The sequence is cut down to CDR3 DNA, 48 bases in frame from base 1. V was cut back by 6 bases and J by 4 bases, leaving a gap of 18 bases between them. The germline V gene encodes CDR1 MNHNS and CDR2 SASEGT. On the study overall, not on this receptor specifically: Most expanded thyroid clonotypes (frequency above 0.001) were also detected in blood, a finding suggesting that blood repertoires may reflect thyroid immune responses. Ophthalmopathy was separated from stable hyperthyroidism by a 13 V-J signature model, with approximately 85% sensitivity and approximately 84% specificity obtained in cross-validation and 80%/75% obtained in testing. In validation, the model predicted progression to ophthalmopathy a median of roughly 6.1 months before onset, with about 64% sensitivity and almost 75% specificity. No statistical method was used to set the sample size in advance, and investigators knew the group allocation.

The clonotype was recovered from a man younger than 35 with Graves' ophthalmopathy. Sample: blood. The receptor chain draws on TRBV6-1 and TRBJ2-2; possibly the D gene is TRBD1, per 6 matching bases. The nucleotide sequence reads TGTGCCAGCAGCCCTCACAGGGAACTAGGCACCGGGGAGCTGTTTTTT. It encodes CASSPHRELGTGELFF.